The 21 T cell receptor beta chains reported below all come from one sample, sequenced in a study of blood T cells in healthy people across ages. Together with a sample-barcoded 5' primer, a J-beta primer mix was included in a second PCR lasting roughly 6 to 12 cycles. TCRdb fed the 5' RACE reads into MiXCR, producing one record per CDR3 protein. The data contain 850,000 or so distinct CDR3 sequences, less than 35% of them seen just once; the ten biggest clones take up around a sixth. Material: blood. These TCRs come from a woman aged 80 or older in good health.

In the case of this clonotype: Possible read error: a much larger clone is one base away. The rearrangement joins TRBV15 to TRBJ2-5, with D unresolved. Germline V gives CDR1 LNHNV, CDR2 YYDKDF (reference sequence). The CDR3 covers 15 residues. Trimming cost V 3 bases and J 0 bases, with 11 bases left between them. CDR3: CATSSRHPYQETQYF. CDR3 nucleotides: TGTGCCACCAGCAGTCGACACCCGTACCAAGAGACCCAGTACTTC.

This clonotype was recorded many times. Its ends do not fully match the called genes, so a read error is possible. V usage is TRBV7-2 and J usage is TRBJ2-3, with D possibly TRBD2 on 5 matching bases. The germline V gene encodes CDR1 SGHTA and CDR2 FQGNSA. This CDR3 contains 14 residues. CDR3 residues: CASSSSGSTDTQYF. The CDR3 DNA reads as TGCGCCAGCAGCTCGAGCGGTAGCACAGATACGCAGTATTTT.

This clonotype was seen repeatedly, ten times or more. The rearrangement joins TRBV7-6 to TRBJ2-5; D remains unclear. CDR3 length: 12 residues. In germline, CDR1 is SGHVS, CDR2 FNYEAQ. Trimming shortened V by 7 bases and J by 0 bases, and 6 bases separated the two germline ends. The CDR3 is CASTHDQETQYF. The CDR3 coding sequence is TGTGCCAGCACCCACGACCAAGAGACCCAGTACTTC.

This clonotype was seen only a few times. J is TRBJ2-3 and V is TRBV7-9; 8 positions agree with TRBD2. Losses at the gene ends were 1 base for V and 2 bases for J; bases not matched to a gene: 5. Germline V gene data show CDR1 as SEHNR and CDR2 as FQNEAQ (reference sequence). The CDR3 is made up of 16 amino acids. CDR3 sequence: CASSLGVAGLTDTQYF. CDR3 DNA: TGTGCCAGCAGCTTAGGGGTAGCGGGGCTCACAGATACGCAGTATTTT.

This clonotype was observed a few times. V is TRBV12-3 or TRBV12-4 and J is TRBJ2-1; 7 nucleotides line up with TRBD1. The CDR3 covers 15 residues. V was clipped by 4 bases and J by 4 bases; unmatched bases: 7. CDR3 sequence (DNA): TGTGCCAGCAGTTCGGACAGGTTAGGGTACAATGAGCAGTTCTTC. Amino acids: CASSSDRLGYNEQFF.

This clonotype was picked up a small number of times. The chain uses TRBV14 and TRBJ2-1, with D maybe TRBD1 (6 bases). Looked up from germline, CDR1 is SGHDN and CDR2 is FVKESK. Trimming cost V 3 bases and J 4 bases, with 16 bases left between them. The CDR3 is 16 amino acids. The CDR3 DNA is TGTGCCAGCAGCCAGGTCCGAAGGGGGATATACAATGAGCAGTTCTTC. Its protein is CASSQVRRGIYNEQFF.

Details on this clonotype: Being one base from a much bigger clone, this may be a read error. The J gene is TRBJ2-1, the V gene TRBV6-2 or TRBV6-3; 15 nucleotides agree with TRBD2. The junction had 2 bases not matched to a gene; V was cut back by 2 bases and J by 9 bases. CDR1 is MNHEY and CDR2 is SVGEGT in the germline V gene. The CDR3 contains 15 residues. The CDR3 loop is CASSYRGLAGGEQFF. CDR3 nucleotide sequence: TGTGCCAGCAGTTACCGGGGACTAGCGGGGGGTGAGCAGTTCTTC.

This clonotype has ten or more counts. V is TRBV5-1 and J is TRBJ2-3, with 14 bases fitting TRBD2. The V segment lost 4 bases and the J segment 2 bases; nucleotides outside the gene matches: 6. The CDR3 is made up of 17 amino acids. Germline V lookup: CDR1 SGHRS, CDR2 YFSETQ. The CDR3 region is CASSRTSGGSSTDTQYF. The CDR3 nucleotides read TGCGCCAGCAGCAGGACTAGCGGGGGGAGCTCCACAGATACGCAGTATTTT.

This clonotype was recorded many times. CDR3 coding DNA: TGTGCCAGCTCACCACCGGGCAGGGGTTACGAGCAGTACTTC. This codes for CASSPPGRGYEQYF. The chain links TRBV18 to TRBJ2-7; TRBD1 might be the D (6 bases). CDR3 length: 14 residues. From germline, CDR1 is KGHSH and CDR2 LQKENI. V lost 0 bases, J lost 4 bases, and 10 bases lay in between.

This clonotype was seen only a few times. The chain uses TRBV20-1 and TRBJ2-5; D ambiguous. Looked up from germline, CDR1 is DFQATT and CDR2 is SNEGSKA (reference sequence). Deletions cut 5 bases from V and 5 bases from J, with 6 bases between. The CDR3 totals 10 residues. Here the CDR3 DNA reads TGCAGTGCTGGCTCGGAGACCCAGTACTTC. Translated, it gives CSAGSETQYF.

Of note for this clonotype: A much larger clone lies one base from this, so it may be a read error. J is TRBJ2-7 and V is TRBV12-3 or TRBV12-4; weak D call: TRBD2 (5 bases). The CDR3 contains 11 residues. The V end lost 1 base, the J end lost 8 bases, and 6 bases lay between the germline ends. The CDR3 loop is CASSLGGQQYF. The CDR3 DNA is TGTGCCAGCAGTTTAGGAGGGCAGCAGTACTTC.

The count of this clonotype is one. It may be a read error: a sequence one base away is much more abundant. The rearrangement joins TRBV6-5 to TRBJ2-4; possible D gene TRBD1, 5 bases. The J call may not be correct, given that the DNA end is closer to TRBJ2-7. The CDR3 extends over 14 amino acids. Looked up from germline, CDR1 is MNHEY and CDR2 is SVGAGI. As DNA, the CDR3 is TGTGCCAGCAGTAATAATCAGGGTTGCAACGAGCAGTACTTC. As protein: CASSNNQGCNEQYF.

The table lists this clonotype with many counts. This chain connects TRBV14 to TRBJ2-4; 10 nucleotides agree with TRBD1. V was clipped by 1 base and J by 7 bases; unmatched bases: 1. The CDR3 sequence is 14 residues long. Germline loops: CDR1 SGHDN, CDR2 FVKESK. The CDR3: CASSQGTGGNIQYF. As DNA, the CDR3 is TGTGCCAGCAGCCAAGGGACAGGGGGGAACATTCAGTACTTC.

The table lists this clonotype with many counts. V gene TRBV4-3 combines with J gene TRBJ2-1; 9 bases fit TRBD1. The ends lost 4 bases at V and 5 bases at J; junction bases unmatched: 6. The CDR3 extends over 15 amino acids. Germline loops: CDR1 LGHNA, CDR2 YSLEER. This chain's CDR3 is CASSPGQGRNNEQFF. CDR3 bases: TGCGCCAGCAGCCCCGGACAGGGGCGCAACAATGAGCAGTTCTTC.

The gene calls are TRBV20-1 and TRBJ1-2; 7 nucleotides line up with TRBD1. V gave up 1 base and J gave up 7 bases; unmatched junction bases: 9. Germline CDR1 and CDR2: DFQATT and SNEGSKA (reference sequence). The CDR3 extends over 14 amino acids. CDR3 sequence: CSARAGTDLPGYTF. The CDR3 region has the DNA TGCAGTGCTAGAGCAGGGACAGACCTTCCTGGCTACACCTTC.

This clonotype was seen only a few times. The rearrangement uses TRBV25-1 and TRBJ2-1; unclear D gene. The J call is uncertain, as TRBJ2-7 better fits the DNA end. Germline loops: CDR1 MGHDK, CDR2 SYGVNS. This CDR3 is built from 16 residues. Here the CDR3 DNA reads TGTGCCAGCAGTGAAACAAGGACGGCAATACACAATGAGCAGTACTTC. Its translation: CASSETRTAIHNEQYF.

Of note for this clonotype: The junction and the germline gene differ at one end; a read error may be behind it. CDR3 DNA: TGCGCCAGCAGCCAAGATCTGGCAGGGGGTAACGCGGAGGCCCAGTATTTC. Translated: CASSQDLAGGNAEAQYF. J is TRBJ2-5 and V is TRBV4-3; TRBD1 matches 7 bases. The CDR3 contains 17 residues. Looked up from germline, CDR1 is LGHNA and CDR2 is YSLEER.

A note on this clonotype: It may be a read error: a sequence one base away is much more abundant. The chain recombines TRBV5-1 with TRBJ1-5; D unresolved. CDR3 length: 15 residues. Per the germline V gene, CDR1 is SGHRS and CDR2 is YFSETQ. V was cut by 0 bases and J by 1 base, with 8 bases left in between. The CDR3 is CASSLGDMSNQPQHF. CDR3 bases: TGCGCCAGCAGCTTGGGAGACATGAGCAATCAGCCCCAGCATTTT.

This clonotype was observed a handful of times. The rearrangement joins TRBV24-1 to TRBJ1-5; TRBD1 is a possible D gene (5 bases). Trimming stripped 5 bases from V and 0 bases from J, with 10 bases between. The germline V gene has CDR1 KGHDR and CDR2 SFDVKD. There are 15 residues in the CDR3. The CDR3 sequence: CATSVAGLSNQPQHF. CDR3 in DNA: TGTGCCACCAGTGTGGCAGGGCTTAGCAATCAGCCCCAGCATTTT.

The rearrangement links TRBV4-2 to TRBJ2-2; TRBD2 matches at 7 bases. This CDR3 is built from 16 residues. Looked up from germline, CDR1 is LGHNA and CDR2 is YNFKEQ. J was trimmed by 7 bases and V by 4 bases; bases with no gene match: 12. The CDR3 here is CASSPLAGEEVGELFF. CDR3 nucleotide sequence: TGTGCCAGCAGCCCCCTGGCGGGAGAGGAGGTCGGGGAGCTGTTTTTT.

J is TRBJ2-3 and V is TRBV3-1; 14 bases line up with TRBD2. The CDR3 covers 16 residues. J was trimmed by 2 bases and V by 6 bases; bases with no gene match: 4. Germline CDR1 is LGHDT and CDR2 is YNNKEL (reference sequence). CDR3 DNA sequence: TGTGCCAGCAGTCGGACTAGCGGGGGGTACACAGATACGCAGTATTTT. Its protein is CASSRTSGGYTDTQYF.